A few counts support the clone carrying this T cell receptor (beta chain). Germline lookup yields CDR1 MNHNS and CDR2 SASEGT. Trimming shortened V by 2 bases and J by 1 base, and 8 bases separated the two germline ends. The CDR3 runs to 15 residues. The sample belongs to a study of OX40 agonist ivuxolimab in advanced cancers. Study information: Given to patients was ivuxolimab, an agonistic anti-OX40 (CD134) antibody. Patients with hepatocellular carcinoma, melanoma, renal cell or head and neck cancer made up the dose-escalation patients. Age averaged 60 years (range about 20 to 79), and just over 80% were male.

Sequencing was performed with immunoSEQ multiplex PCR; in TCRdb, only in-frame clones are kept and a portion is missing. The sample includes about 32,000 clones, around nine tenths of them seen just once. The starting material was CD4+ or CD8+ T cells sorted from blood, obtained in a trial of the OX40 agonist ivuxolimab. The V call is TRBV6-1, the J call TRBJ1-4; D is undetermined. The sequence was obtained from an adult with an advanced solid tumor such as melanoma, head and neck, liver or kidney cancer. The CDR3, as DNA: TGTGCCAGCAGTGAAATAAGTAGAACTAATGAAAAACTGTTTTTT. Amino acids: CASSEISRTNEKLFF.